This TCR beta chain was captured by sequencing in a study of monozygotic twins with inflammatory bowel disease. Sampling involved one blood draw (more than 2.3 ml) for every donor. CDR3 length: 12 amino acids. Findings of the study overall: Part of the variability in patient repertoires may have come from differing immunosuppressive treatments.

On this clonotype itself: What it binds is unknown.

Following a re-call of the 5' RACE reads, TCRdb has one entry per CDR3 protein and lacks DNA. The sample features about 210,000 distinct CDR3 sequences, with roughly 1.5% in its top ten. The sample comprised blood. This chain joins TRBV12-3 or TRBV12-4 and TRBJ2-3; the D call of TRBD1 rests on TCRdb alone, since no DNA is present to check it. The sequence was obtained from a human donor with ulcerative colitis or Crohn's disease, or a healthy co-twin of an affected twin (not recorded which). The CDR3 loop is CASRRTEYTQYF.